The 21 T cell receptor beta chains given below trace back to one sample, sequenced in a study of cytomegalovirus exposure and HLA in healthy donors (dated by TCRdb to about 2017). Receptor amplification or capture employed the immunoSEQ multiplex PCR assay. This immuneACCESS table, as held by TCRdb, lists in-frame sequences with V and J called but not all clones. Of the missing ones, under half trace to an unresolved V gene in checked studies; the others have no known cause. In this sample the table shows approximately 170,000 clones, less than 90% of which occur a single time. The biggest ten clones account for 10% to 13% of the sample. Sequencing was done on a sample of PBMCs. The source is a man aged 30-40 years in good health and CMV-seropositive.

The chain recombines TRBV28 with TRBJ1-3, with 7 bases that match TRBD1. The CDR3 sequence is 14 residues long. The trim removed 5 bases at V and 2 bases at J, leaving 3 bases unmatched. The V gene's germline CDR1 is MDHEN and CDR2 SYDVKM. The CDR3 DNA follows: TGTGCCAGCAGTCAACAGGGGACTGGAAACACCATATATTTT. Protein sequence: CASSQQGTGNTIYF.

This chain joins TRBV6-6 and TRBJ2-2; tentative D call: TRBD1 (6 bases). Trimming left V 7 bases short and J 7 bases short, with 19 bases between. Germline-derived CDR1 and CDR2 are MNHNY and SVGAGI (reference sequence). This CDR3 contains 15 residues. The CDR3 DNA reads TGTGCCAGCACTCCCCTAGGGGGAGAGGGCGGGGAGCTGTTTTTT. Translation: CASTPLGGEGGELFF.

The V and J genes are TRBV30 and TRBJ2-2; TRBD2 agrees at 10 bases. Per germline, CDR1 GTSNPN and CDR2 SVGIG (reference sequence). Unmatched junction bases numbered 9, after V lost 0 bases and J lost 2 bases. The length of the CDR3 is 18 residues. CDR3 bases: TGTGCCTGGAGTGTAAGGCTAGCGGGAGCCCAAAACACCGGGGAGCTGTTTTTT. It encodes CAWSVRLAGAQNTGELFF.

The chain combines TRBV2 with TRBJ1-3; no clear D. Trimming shortened V by 4 bases and J by 0 bases, and 13 bases separated the two germline ends. Germline CDR1 is SNHLY and CDR2 is FYNNEI. This CDR3 has 16 residues. DNA for the CDR3: TGTGCCAGCAGTGTTTCGCCCAAGAGCTCTGGAAACACCATATATTTT. Translation gives CASSVSPKSSGNTIYF. Full variable domain (missing parts from reference TRBV2 and TRBJ1-3): EPEVTQTPSHQVTQMGQEVILRCVPISNHLYFYWYRQILGQKVEFLVSFYNNEISEKSEIFDDQFSVERPDGSNFTLKIRSTKLEDSAMYFCASSVSPKSSGNTIYFGEGSWLTVV.

The chain joins TRBV11-2 to TRBJ2-5; 8 bases fit TRBD2. The CDR3 loop spans 16 amino acids. Per germline, CDR1 SGHAT and CDR2 FQNNGV. Trimming took 1 base from V and 1 from J; bases not matched to a gene: 5. The CDR3 DNA sequence: TGTGCCAGCAGCTTAGGAGTTAGCGGGGCCCAAGAGACCCAGTACTTC. Amino acid sequence: CASSLGVSGAQETQYF.

The genes are TRBV4-1 and TRBJ1-6; 7 bases match TRBD1. The V gene end was trimmed by 2 bases and the J gene end by 6 bases; junction bases not matched to a gene: 4. Germline V CDR1 and CDR2: MGHRA, YSYEKL. The CDR3 covers 15 residues. DNA for the CDR3: TGCGCCAGCAGCCAACAGGGACAGCCTAATTCACCCCTCCACTTT. Amino acid sequence: CASSQQGQPNSPLHF.

V usage is TRBV6-5 and J usage is TRBJ2-5, with 8 bases identical to TRBD2. CDR3 length: 13 residues. J was trimmed by 5 bases and V by 6 bases; bases with no gene match: 5. Germline-derived CDR1 and CDR2 are MNHEY and SVGAGI. This chain's CDR3 is CASSGGAGETQYF. The CDR3 DNA follows: TGTGCCAGCAGCGGGGGGGCCGGGGAGACCCAGTACTTC.

The chain combines TRBV7-2 with TRBJ1-4; weak D call: TRBD1 (5 bases). Germline loops: CDR1 SGHTA, CDR2 FQGNSA. V was cut by 3 bases and J by 8 bases, with 10 bases left in between. The CDR3 is 13 amino acids. CDR3 amino acids: CASSLGTREKLFF. CDR3 sequence (DNA): TGTGCCAGCAGCTTGGGGACTCGAGAAAAACTGTTTTTT.

The chain combines TRBV6-5 with TRBJ2-1; 7 bases are a match to TRBD2. The junction had 6 bases not matched to a gene; V was cut back by 0 bases and J by 7 bases. The germline V gene has CDR1 MNHEY and CDR2 SVGAGI. The CDR3 runs 15 residues. In DNA form, the CDR3 reads TGTGCCAGCAGTTACTCGGCTAGCGGAAGAAATGAGCAGTTCTTC. Translation gives CASSYSASGRNEQFF.

CDR3 coding DNA: TGTGCCAGCAGCCGACGGGACAGCCGTCGCACCTTC. It specifies CASSRRDSRRTF. The rearrangement uses TRBV7-2 and TRBJ1-2, with 7 nucleotides matching TRBD1. The CDR3 loop spans 12 amino acids. V was pared by 5 bases and J by 13 bases, with 10 bases of the junction left unmatched. Germline-derived CDR1 and CDR2 are SGHTA and FQGNSA. The variable domain in full, with the rest retrieved from reference TRBV7-2 and TRBJ1-2, is GAGVSQSPSNKVTEKGKDVELRCDPISGHTALYWYRQSLGQGLEFLIYFQGNSAPDKSGLPSDRFSAERTGGSVSTLTIQRTQQEDSAVYLCASSRRDSRRTFGSGTRLTVV.

The chain joins TRBV18 to TRBJ2-7; D is unclear. Trimming cost V 3 bases and J 1 base, with 22 bases left between them. The CDR3 runs to 18 residues. Germline values: CDR1 KGHSH, CDR2 LQKENI. CDR3 amino acids: CASSPRGVNLRSSYEQYF. CDR3 DNA: TGTGCCAGCTCACCCCGAGGAGTTAACTTAAGGAGTTCCTACGAGCAGTACTTC.

This clone was detected only once. V is TRBV29-1 and J is TRBJ2-5, with D uncertain. V was pared by 8 bases and J by 4 bases, with 17 bases between. CDR1 is SQVTM, CDR2 ANQGSEA, per germline. There are 13 residues in the CDR3. The CDR3 bases are TGCAGCATCCGAAGTCCCAACGGAGAGACCCAGTACTTC. Protein product: CSIRSPNGETQYF.

V is TRBV4-1 and J is TRBJ2-3, with 10 bases matching TRBD2. The V and J ends lost 1 base and 2 bases, in that order; junction bases with no gene match: 9. The CDR3 length is 18 residues. Germline lookup yields CDR1 MGHRA and CDR2 YSYEKL. CDR3: CASSQVLSGGMNTDTQYF. The CDR3 bases are TGCGCCAGCAGCCAAGTTCTTAGCGGGGGGATGAACACAGATACGCAGTATTTT.

The rearrangement joins TRBV2 to TRBJ2-1, with 15 nucleotides matching TRBD2. Germline V gene lookup returns CDR1 SNHLY and CDR2 FYNNEI. There are 15 residues in the CDR3. J was trimmed by 12 bases and V by 7 bases; bases with no gene match: 10. The CDR3 nucleotides read TGTGCCAGCATCAATGGACTAGCGGGGGGGCAGCGGCAGTTCTTC. Translating gives CASINGLAGGQRQFF.

This clone was observed a few times. This chain uses TRBV7-8 with TRBJ2-7, with 9 bases that match TRBD2. This CDR3 is built from 14 residues. The germline CDR1 and CDR2 sequences are SGHVS and FQNEAQ. Trimming cost V 5 bases and J 7 bases; bases outside gene matches: 9. CDR3 loop: CASSPGALAGEQYF. The CDR3 DNA sequence: TGTGCCAGCAGCCCCGGGGCGCTAGCGGGGGAGCAGTACTTC.

The rearrangement joins TRBV11-3 to TRBJ2-1, with D perhaps TRBD2 (6 bases). V was cut by 0 bases and J by 3 bases, with 9 bases left in between. In germline, CDR1 is SGHNT, CDR2 YENEEA. The CDR3 is 15 amino acids. CDR3 sequence (DNA): TGTGCCAGCAGCTTAGATCCGGGGGTCTACAATGAGCAGTTCTTC. This translates into CASSLDPGVYNEQFF.

In its sample, this clone was seen once. The chain joins TRBV4-3 to TRBJ1-2; a weak D match, TRBD1 (5 bases). The ends were cut back, 1 base at V and 7 bases at J, with 10 bases in the middle. Germline-derived CDR1 and CDR2 are LGHNA and YSLEER. This CDR3 has 13 amino acids. In DNA form, the CDR3 reads TGCGCCAGCAGCCAAGGGATCCAGGGTGGCTACACCTTC. Translated, it gives CASSQGIQGGYTF.

The chain carries TRBV9 and TRBJ2-5, with D perhaps matching TRBD2 (5 bases). V lost 1 base and J 5 bases, leaving 15 bases between the germline ends. Germline V gene data show CDR1 as SGDLS and CDR2 as YYNGEE. The length of the CDR3 is 15 residues. CDR3 residues: CASSVTLGEHETQYF. CDR3 DNA: TGTGCCAGCAGCGTAACACTAGGCGAGCATGAGACCCAGTACTTC.

The chain joins TRBV16 to TRBJ2-1; 8 bases are shared with TRBD2. Germline-derived CDR1 and CDR2 are KGHSY and FQNENV. The CDR3 runs 16 residues. With V trimmed by 4 bases and J by 5 bases, 10 bases remained unmatched. In DNA form, the CDR3 reads TGTGCCAGCAGCCTTAGGACAGCGGGGGTTCACAATGAGCAGTTCTTC. Amino acid sequence: CASSLRTAGVHNEQFF.

V gene TRBV9 combines with J gene TRBJ2-1; D remains unclear. There are 11 residues in the CDR3. Germline V gene sequence: CDR1 SGDLS, CDR2 YYNGEE. Trimming pared 3 bases from V and 9 bases from J, leaving 7 bases between. The CDR3 spells CASSDSSEQFF. The CDR3 nucleotides read TGTGCCAGCAGCGATTCTAGTGAGCAGTTCTTC.

The V and J genes are TRBV6-1 and TRBJ1-2; TRBD1 matches at 10 bases. CDR3 length: 14 residues. The germline V gene encodes CDR1 MNHNS and CDR2 SASEGT. Unmatched junction bases numbered 10, after V lost 11 bases and J lost 4 bases. The CDR3 nucleotides are TGTGCCTCCGTAAAGGGACAGGGGATCTATGGCTACACCTTC. It yields the protein CASVKGQGIYGYTF.